The sequence of this TCR beta chain was determined in a study of blood T cells in healthy people across ages (dated by TCRdb to between 2014 and 2017). For the wider study: In model experiments, roughly one uniquely barcoded TCR beta cDNA molecule per two T cells was captured by template switching. Age-related changes in TCR beta repertoire diversity were measured in the study by deep sequencing normalized with unique cDNA molecular identifiers. The donors were divided into four age groups: young (average around 16 years), middle-aged (about 41), aged (about 60) and long-lived (more than 75). To avoid experimental bias, donors of different ages were randomly spread across the sequencing lanes. The study analyzed two additional independent replicas of 1 million unique cDNA reads from the same blood draw for two donors, one aged 18 to 30 and one aged 80 or older.

The germline V gene encodes CDR1 DFQATT and CDR2 SNEGSKA (reference sequence). Measured from the cysteine to the phenylalanine, the CDR3 is 14 residues long. Here the CDR3 DNA is all that survives: 42 bases in frame from base 1. The V and J ends are trimmed by 6 bases and 8 bases, leaving 20 bases between them. The paper's findings and limits, for the study overall: Estimates of total diversity from one million sequenced T cells were regarded as lower bounds and underestimates. As age increased, observed TCR beta diversity per million T cells dropped in a roughly linear way, and a significant reduction was already evident by age 40. The percentage of naive T cells measured by flow cytometry correlated strongly with observed TCR beta diversity. The long-lived group showed more naive CD4+ T cells, fewer expanded clones and increased TCR diversity than the aged group, suggesting age selection. Bulk unsorted PBMC profiling prevented conclusive comparison of naive and antigen-experienced compartments. The CMV infection status of donors was not known, potentially confounding age-related changes in expanded clonotypes.

Donors were under 40 systemically healthy Caucasian individuals from Russia aged roughly 6 to 95 years. Approximately 10 milliliters of peripheral blood were collected from each donor into EDTA-treated Vacutainer tubes. Ficoll-Paque density-gradient centrifugation was used to isolate PBMCs, with at least 7 million obtained per sample. Total RNA was extracted from PBMCs with Trizol reagent, with at least 5.5 micrograms obtained per sample. The percentages of naive CD45RAhigh/CD27high T cells were determined by flow cytometry on a PBMC aliquot from every donor. This clonotype was counted between two and nine times. The specificity of this receptor is unknown. No base quality values were provided; no much bigger clone lies one nucleotide off. The library was generated by 5' RACE. Sequencing instrument: Illumina HiSeq 2500. A second PCR of about 6 to 12 cycles was run with a J-beta primer mix and a sample-barcoded 5' primer. Each TCR beta cDNA molecule received a unique molecular identifier from a template-switch 5' adaptor carrying 12 random nucleotides. At least 2.5 million CDR3-containing paired-end reads were obtained from each sample. The Mint cDNA synthesis kit, primed by a TRBC-specific oligonucleotide, was used to synthesize first-strand cDNA from all RNA. Following uracil-DNA glycosylase treatment, all cDNA underwent a first 18-cycle PCR with the universal primers M1SS and BC2_uni_R. Regarding the original processing steps: Normalization of each sample was performed by random selection of 1 million high-quality reads, each carrying a distinct molecular identifier. Reads sharing molecular identifiers were discarded rather than binned into consensus sequences. MiTCR, with a Q25 quality threshold and the strictest error-elimination algorithm, was used for CDR3 identification, clonotype clustering and error correction. A nonparametric unseen species model with Euler transformation was used to estimate a lower bound on total TCR beta diversity. Through fastp at Q25 and MiXCR, TCRdb rebuilt clones from the public reads, retaining in-frame beta chains. Each entry merges the rows of one CDR3 protein and shows their most common DNA and genes. The V and J calls reflect TCRdb's pipeline rather than the authors' work. This sample holds about 730,000 distinct CDR3 sequences; 43% were observed only once. The top ten clonotypes cover 20% to 25% of the sample.

The sample consisted of blood. The receptor was derived from a woman aged 55-70 years in good health. The chain is made from TRBV20-1 and TRBJ2-1; a tentative D match to TRBD2 spans 6 bases. The sequenced DNA is TGCAGTGCCCCTGAAAAATTAGCTAGCGATGAGCAGTTCTTC. Translation gives CSAPEKLASDEQFF.